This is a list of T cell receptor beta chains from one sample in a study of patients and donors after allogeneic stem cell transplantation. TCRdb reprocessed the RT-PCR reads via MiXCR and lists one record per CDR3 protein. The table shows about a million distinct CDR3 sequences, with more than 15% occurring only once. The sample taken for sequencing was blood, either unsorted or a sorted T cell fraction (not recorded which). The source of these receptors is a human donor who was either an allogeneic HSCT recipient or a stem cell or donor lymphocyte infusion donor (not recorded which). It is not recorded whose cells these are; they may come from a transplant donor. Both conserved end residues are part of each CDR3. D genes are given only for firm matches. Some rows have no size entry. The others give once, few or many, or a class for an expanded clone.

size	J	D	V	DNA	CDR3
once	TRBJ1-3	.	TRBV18	TGTGCCAGCTCACCAACTCGTGGAGACTCTGGAAACACCATATATTTT	CASSPTRGDSGNTIYF
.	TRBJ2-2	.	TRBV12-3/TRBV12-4	TGTGCCAGCAGACGACAATTCCTAGCGGGGGAGCTGTTTTTT	CASRRQFLAGELFF
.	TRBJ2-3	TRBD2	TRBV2	TGTGCCAGCAGGGGTAGCGGGGGATTCACAGATACGCAGTATTTT	CASRGSGGFTDTQYF
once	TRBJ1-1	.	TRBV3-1	TGTGCCAGCAGCAAAAGGGGACGGGAGGGCCTAGCTTTCTTT	CASSKRGREGLAFF
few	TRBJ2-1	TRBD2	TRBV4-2	TGTGCCAGCAGTCTAGCGGGAGGTAACGATGAGCAGTTCTTC	CASSLAGGNDEQFF
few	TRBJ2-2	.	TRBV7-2	TGTGCCAGCAGTGGGCCTTGGGATGGTTCCGGGGAGCTGTTTTTT	CASSGPWDGSGELFF
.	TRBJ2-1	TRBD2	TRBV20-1	TGCAGTGCTCCCGGGACTACCAACAATGAGCAGTTCTTC	CSAPGTTNNEQFF
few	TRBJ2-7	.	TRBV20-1	TGCAGTGCCCGAAGGGGGCGGGAAGACGAGCAGTACTTC	CSARRGREDEQYF
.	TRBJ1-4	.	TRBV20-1	TGCAGTGCTAGAGGGGACAAGGAAAAACTGTTTTTT	CSARGDKEKLFF
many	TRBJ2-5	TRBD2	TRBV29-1	TGCAGCGTTGTTCTTCGGCGGACTAGCTTGGAGACCCAGTACTTC	CSVVLRRTSLETQYF
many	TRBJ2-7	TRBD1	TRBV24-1	TGTGCCACCAGTGATGCCCGACAGGGTGGCGAGCAGTACTTC	CATSDARQGGEQYF
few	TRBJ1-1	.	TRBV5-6	TGTGCCAGCAGCGCGGACGTCATGAACACTGAAGCTTTCTTT	CASSADVMNTEAFF
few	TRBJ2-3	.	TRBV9	TGTGCCAGCAGCGTAGGCAGGGATGGTACAGATACGCAGTATTTT	CASSVGRDGTDTQYF
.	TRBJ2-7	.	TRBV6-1	TGTGCCAGCAGTGGAGTGGGCCCGGACTTCGTTTGGGAGCAGTACTTC	CASSGVGPDFVWEQYF
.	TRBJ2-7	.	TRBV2	TGTGCCAGCAGAGTTACATGGCCAGCCGAGCAGTACTTC	CASRVTWPAEQYF
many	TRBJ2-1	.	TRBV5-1	TGCGCCAGCAGCCCAAGGGCCAGCTCCTACAATGAGCAGTTCTTC	CASSPRASSYNEQFF
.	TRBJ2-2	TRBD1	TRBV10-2	TGCGCCAGCAGGCCCGGGACAGGGGGCTCCGGGGAGCTGTTTTTT	CASRPGTGGSGELFF
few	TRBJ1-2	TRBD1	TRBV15	TGTGCCACCAGCAGAGAACAGGGGAACTATGGCTACACCTTC	CATSREQGNYGYTF
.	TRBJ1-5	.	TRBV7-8	TGTGCCAGCAGCCCCCGGGACGGGGGATATAGCAATCAGCCCCAGCATTTT	CASSPRDGGYSNQPQHF
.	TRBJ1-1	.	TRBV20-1	TGCAGTGCGACCAGGGGTTTGGGGAACACTGAAGCTTTCTTT	CSATRGLGNTEAFF
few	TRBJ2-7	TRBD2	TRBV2	TGTGCCAGCACCAAGGAGCGGGGAGTCGACTACGAGCAGTACTTC	CASTKERGVDYEQYF
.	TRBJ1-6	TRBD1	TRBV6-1	TGTGCCAGCACCCCCCAGCCTAACAGGGGATGGCATTCACCCCTCCACTTT	CASTPQPNRGWHSPLHF
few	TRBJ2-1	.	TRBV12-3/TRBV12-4	TGTGCCAGCAGTGTATTCCCCTACAATGAGCAGTTCTTC	CASSVFPYNEQFF
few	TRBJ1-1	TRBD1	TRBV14	TGTGCCAGCAGCCGATTGACAGGGGGCGCTTACACTGAAGCTTTCTTT	CASSRLTGGAYTEAFF
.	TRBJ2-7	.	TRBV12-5	TGTGCTAGTGGCCCCGGGCGCCCAAGCTCCTACGAGCAGTACTTC	CASGPGRPSSYEQYF
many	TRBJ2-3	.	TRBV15	TGTGCCACCAGCAGTGGCACAGATACGCAGTATTTT	CATSSGTDTQYF
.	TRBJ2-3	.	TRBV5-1	TGCGCCAGCACCCTCACCGGGACACCTCGCGGAGATACGCAGTATTTT	CASTLTGTPRGDTQYF
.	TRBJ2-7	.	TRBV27	TGTGCCAGGAACACAGGGTATAATTCCTACGAGCAGTACTTC	CARNTGYNSYEQYF
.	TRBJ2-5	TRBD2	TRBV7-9	TGTGCCAGCAGCCCGATAGCGGGAGAACAAGAGACCCAGTACTTC	CASSPIAGEQETQYF
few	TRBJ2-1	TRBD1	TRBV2	TGTGCCAGCAGTGGAGGACAGGGAAGTCACAATGAGCAGTTCTTC	CASSGGQGSHNEQFF
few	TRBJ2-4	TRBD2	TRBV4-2	TGTGCCAGCAGCCAGACTCCGGGACTAGCGGGGGGGTTAGCCAAAAACATTCAGTACTTC	CASSQTPGLAGGLAKNIQYF
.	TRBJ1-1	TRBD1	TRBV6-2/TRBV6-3	TGTGCCAGCACTAGACAGGGGACCACTGAAGCTTTCTTT	CASTRQGTTEAFF
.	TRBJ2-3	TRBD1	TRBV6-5	TGTGCCAGCAGTTGGGACAGGCCCACAGATACGCAGTATTTT	CASSWDRPTDTQYF
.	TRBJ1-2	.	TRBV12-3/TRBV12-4	TGTGCCAGCAGTTTAGGAGGGTCCCGGGGCGGCTACACCTTC	CASSLGGSRGGYTF
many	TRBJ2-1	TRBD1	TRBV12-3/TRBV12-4	TGTGCCAGCGGAGGGACAGGTAACAATGAGCAGTTCTTC	CASGGTGNNEQFF
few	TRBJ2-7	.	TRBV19	TGTGCCAGTAGTACGGACCCCTACGAGCAGTACTTC	CASSTDPYEQYF
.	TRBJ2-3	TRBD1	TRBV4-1	TGCGCCAGCGGAGACAGGGGGAAAAGGGATACGCAGTATTTT	CASGDRGKRDTQYF
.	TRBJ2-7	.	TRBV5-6	TGTGCCAGCAGCACAGGACTACCCCTGCGCTACGAGCAGTACTTC	CASSTGLPLRYEQYF